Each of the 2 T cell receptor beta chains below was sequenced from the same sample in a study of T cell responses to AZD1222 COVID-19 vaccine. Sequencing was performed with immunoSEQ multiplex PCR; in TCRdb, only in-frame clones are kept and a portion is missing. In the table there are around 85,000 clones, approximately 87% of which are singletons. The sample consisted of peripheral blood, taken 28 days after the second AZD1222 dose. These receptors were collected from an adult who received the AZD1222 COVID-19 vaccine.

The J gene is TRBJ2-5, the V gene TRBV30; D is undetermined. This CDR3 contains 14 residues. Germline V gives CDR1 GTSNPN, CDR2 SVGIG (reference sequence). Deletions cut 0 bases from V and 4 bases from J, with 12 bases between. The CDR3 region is CAWSVQSGRETQYF. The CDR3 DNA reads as TGTGCCTGGAGTGTACAGTCTGGACGAGAGACCCAGTACTTC.

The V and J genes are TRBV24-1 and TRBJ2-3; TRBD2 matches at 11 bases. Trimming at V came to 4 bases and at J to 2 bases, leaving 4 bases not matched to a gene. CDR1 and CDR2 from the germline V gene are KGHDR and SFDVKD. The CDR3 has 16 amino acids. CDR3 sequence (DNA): TGTGCCACCAGTGAAGGGACTAGCGGCTTCACAGATACGCAGTATTTT. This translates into CATSEGTSGFTDTQYF.